This TCR beta chain was found in a study of T-cell memory formation after mild COVID-19. Across the study: There were largely donor-specific TCR clusters. Notes on the study in general: Later expanders leaned CD4+, whereas day 15 to 85 contracting clones were balanced CD4/CD8. Mainly in CM and EM were contracting CD4+ clones; CD8+ were in EMRA.

The CDR3 has 18 residues. Germline V gene lookup returns CDR1 LNHDA and CDR2 SQIVND (reference sequence). Losses at the gene ends were 4 bases for V and 4 bases for J; bases not matched to a gene: 14. As to this clonotype: Antigen: not known.

TCRdb processed the 5' RACE reads anew with MiXCR; each CDR3 protein has one entry. This sample has some 410,000 distinct CDR3 sequences, with about 25% found just once. V and J are TRBV19 and TRBJ1-5; 9 nucleotides match TRBD1. The sample taken for sequencing was PBMCs or a T cell subset sorted from them (not recorded which). The sequence was collected from an adult woman who had mild COVID-19 (a few samples of this study predate the infection). Cell type and time point are not known. The CDR3 bases are TGTGCCAGTAGTACATCCTTGAACAGGGGGCAATGGAATCAGCCCCAGCATTTT. It codes for CASSTSLNRGQWNQPQHF.